This T cell receptor beta chain came from a study of T cells after posttransplantation cyclophosphamide. Whole-study results and caveats: TRB overlap between skin or GI tissue T cells and blood was limited. Donor-recipient repertoire similarity was low at 1-2 months, rising over year one. Recipient CMV seropositivity and CMV reactivation strongly tracked TRB clonality.

Libraries were prepared by immunoSEQ multiplex PCR; TCRdb keeps only in-frame clonotypes and omits some of them. The repertoire includes 15,000 to 20,000 clones, roughly nine tenths of them detected once, and roughly 0.58% sits in the top ten. On this clone itself: Its target is unknown.

The CDR3 is 15 residues long. V was clipped by 7 bases and J by 2 bases; unmatched bases: 8. Germline V gene lookup returns CDR1 MNHNY and CDR2 SVGAGI (reference sequence). Cyclophosphamide on days +3 and +4 followed busulfan-fludarabine conditioning and a marrow graft. This rearrangement joins TRBV6-6 to TRBJ1-2; 9 nucleotides align to TRBD1. This TCR was sampled from a male patient aged 55-69 years who received an allogeneic stem cell transplant from a related donor and was CMV-positive. The graft donor may account for some of the T cells. Sample: CD4+ T cells sorted from blood, taken after allogeneic stem cell transplant with posttransplant cyclophosphamide. CDR3 in amino acids: CASTLGQGNNYGYTF. The CDR3 DNA reads TGTGCCAGCACCCTCGGACAGGGGAACAACTATGGCTACACCTTC.